The present TCR beta chain was sequenced within a study of blood T cells in healthy people across ages. Through a sample-barcoded 5' primer and a J-beta primer mix, a second PCR was run for roughly 7 to 12 cycles. Each of the cDNA molecules was tagged by a template-switch adaptor with 12 random nucleotides. TCRdb re-analysed the 5' RACE reads in MiXCR, keeping a single row per CDR3 protein. The data hold around 500,000 distinct CDR3 sequences, with about 27% observed a single time. Trimming cost V 1 base and J 0 bases, with 15 bases left between them. CDR1 and CDR2 (germline): MNHEY, SVGAGI. The CDR3 extends over 18 amino acids. The same sample was also used in a study of T cells of mothers and their children.

This TCR was sampled from a boy aged 2 to 10 in good health. Sequencing input: blood. This sequence joins TRBV6-5 and TRBJ2-2; maybe TRBD2 (5 bases). CDR3 sequence (DNA): TGTGCCAGCAGTTACTGGGTCCGGGTGGGAGCGAACACCGGGGAGCTGTTTTTT. This encodes CASSYWVRVGANTGELFF.